Below, one T cell receptor beta chain is given with its context. The antigen is not known. TCR beta sequencing was performed on blood CD8+ and CD4+ T cells. These data come from a study of CD8 T cells in Susac syndrome. Points from the study as a whole: By the study's own acknowledgment, its TCR sequencing and HLA analysis included relatively few individuals.

Random hexamers were used to reverse transcribe an amount of roughly 0.45 to 1 ug RNA. Amplification of TCR beta CDR3 was carried out by immunoSEQ multiplex PCR, which covered 54 Vbeta and 13 Jbeta segments. TCRdb itself ran the immunoSEQ multiplex PCR reads through MiXCR, one entry per CDR3 protein. The sample has about 160,000 distinct CDR3 sequences, around 94% seen once. The CDR3 is made up of 13 amino acids. Germline loops: CDR1 KGHSH, CDR2 LQKENI. The V end was cut by 3 bases, the J end by 3 bases, with 9 bases between. J is TRBJ2-7 and V is TRBV18; D remains ambiguous. The sequenced material came from CD4+ T cells from PBMCs. The sequence was collected from a human donor with multiple sclerosis. The CDR3 sequence is CASSPQDNYEQYF. Here the CDR3 DNA reads TGTGCCAGCTCACCCCAAGACAACTACGAGCAGTACTTC.